This T cell receptor (beta chain) was observed in a study of blood T cell repertoires in COVID-19. Profiling relied on immunoSEQ multiplex PCR, and the TCRdb table lists in-frame clones only, not all of them. The sample lists tens of thousands of clones; 90% to 95% were seen once. Per the germline V gene, CDR1 is SGHNT and CDR2 is YYREEE (reference sequence). The CDR3 consists of 13 residues. V lost 1 base, J lost 7 bases, and 2 bases stayed unmatched. The sample was peripheral blood. The TCR comes from a human donor with active COVID-19. The donor label of this sample is uncertain. The rearrangement joins TRBV5-4 to TRBJ2-1; 7 nucleotides align to TRBD1. DNA of the CDR3: TGTGCCAGCAGCTTGACACAGGGGAATGAGCAGTTCTTC. This sequence encodes CASSLTQGNEQFF.